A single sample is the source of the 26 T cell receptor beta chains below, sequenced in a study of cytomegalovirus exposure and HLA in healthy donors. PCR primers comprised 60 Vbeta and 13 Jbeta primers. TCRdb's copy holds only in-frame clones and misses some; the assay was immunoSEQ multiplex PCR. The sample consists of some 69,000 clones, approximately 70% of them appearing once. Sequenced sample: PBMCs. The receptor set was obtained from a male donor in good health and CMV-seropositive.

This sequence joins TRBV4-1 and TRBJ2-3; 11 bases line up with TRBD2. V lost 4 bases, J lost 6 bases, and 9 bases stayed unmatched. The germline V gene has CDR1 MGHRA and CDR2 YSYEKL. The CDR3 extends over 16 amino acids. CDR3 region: CASSRSSGRAEDTQYF. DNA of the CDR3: TGCGCCAGCAGCCGGAGTAGCGGGAGGGCCGAGGATACGCAGTATTTT.

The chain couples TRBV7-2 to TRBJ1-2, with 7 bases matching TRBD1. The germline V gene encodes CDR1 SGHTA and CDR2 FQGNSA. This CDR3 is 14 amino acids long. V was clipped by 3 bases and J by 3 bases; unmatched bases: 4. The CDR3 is CASSLTGIDYGYTF. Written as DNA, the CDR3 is TGTGCCAGCAGCTTGACAGGGATTGACTATGGCTACACCTTC. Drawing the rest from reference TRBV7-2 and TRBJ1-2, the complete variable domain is GAGVSQSPSNKVTEKGKDVELRCDPISGHTALYWYRQSLGQGLEFLIYFQGNSAPDKSGLPSDRFSAERTGGSVSTLTIQRTQQEDSAVYLCASSLTGIDYGYTFGSGTRLTVV.

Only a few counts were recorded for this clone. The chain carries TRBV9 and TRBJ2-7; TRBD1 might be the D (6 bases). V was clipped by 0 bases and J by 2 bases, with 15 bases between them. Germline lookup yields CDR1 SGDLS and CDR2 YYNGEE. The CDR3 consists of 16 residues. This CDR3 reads CASSVEAGVGPYEQYF. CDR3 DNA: TGTGCCAGCAGCGTAGAGGCAGGGGTTGGCCCCTACGAGCAGTACTTC.

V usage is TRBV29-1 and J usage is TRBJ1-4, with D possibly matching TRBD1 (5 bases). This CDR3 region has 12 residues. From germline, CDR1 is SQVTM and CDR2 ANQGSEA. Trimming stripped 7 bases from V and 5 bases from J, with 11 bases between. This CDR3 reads CSGGGKNEKLFF. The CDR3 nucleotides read TGCAGCGGGGGGGGAAAGAATGAAAAACTGTTTTTT.

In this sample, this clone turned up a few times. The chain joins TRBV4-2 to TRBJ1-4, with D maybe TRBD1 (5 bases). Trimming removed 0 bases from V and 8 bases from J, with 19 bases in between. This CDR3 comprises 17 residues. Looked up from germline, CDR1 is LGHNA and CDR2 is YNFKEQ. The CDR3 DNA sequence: TGTGCCAGCAGCCAAGATGGGGGAGAACGGGGGAAAGAAAAACTGTTTTTT. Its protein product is CASSQDGGERGKEKLFF.

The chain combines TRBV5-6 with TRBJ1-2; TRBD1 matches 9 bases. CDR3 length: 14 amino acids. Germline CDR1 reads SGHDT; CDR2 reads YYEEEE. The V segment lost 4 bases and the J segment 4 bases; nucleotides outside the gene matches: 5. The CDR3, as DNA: TGTGCCAGCAGCCCCGGGACAGGGCTCTATGGCTACACCTTC. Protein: CASSPGTGLYGYTF.

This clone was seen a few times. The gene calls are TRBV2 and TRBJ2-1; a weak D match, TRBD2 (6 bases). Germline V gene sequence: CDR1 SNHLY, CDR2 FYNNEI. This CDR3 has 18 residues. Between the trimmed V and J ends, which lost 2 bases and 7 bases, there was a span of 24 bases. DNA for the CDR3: TGTGCCAGCAGTGAATTCCGCGGGGCCTGGGAGGTTGGGAATGAGCAGTTCTTC. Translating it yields CASSEFRGAWEVGNEQFF.

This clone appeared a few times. CDR3 DNA: TGCGCCAGCAGCTATACACCGGGACAGGGTAGCGATGAGCAGTTCTTC. Translating it yields CASSYTPGQGSDEQFF. The chain uses TRBV4-3 and TRBJ2-1, with TRBD1 matching over 9 bases. The CDR3 sequence is 16 residues long. Losses at the gene ends were 5 bases for V and 8 bases for J; bases not matched to a gene: 13. Germline assignment: CDR1 LGHNA and CDR2 YSLEER.

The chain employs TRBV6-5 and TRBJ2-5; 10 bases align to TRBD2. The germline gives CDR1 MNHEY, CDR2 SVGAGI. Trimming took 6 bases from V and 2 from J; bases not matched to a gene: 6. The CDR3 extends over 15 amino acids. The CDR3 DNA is TGTGCCAGCAGAGGACTAGCGGTAAATCAAGAGACCCAGTACTTC. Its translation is CASRGLAVNQETQYF.

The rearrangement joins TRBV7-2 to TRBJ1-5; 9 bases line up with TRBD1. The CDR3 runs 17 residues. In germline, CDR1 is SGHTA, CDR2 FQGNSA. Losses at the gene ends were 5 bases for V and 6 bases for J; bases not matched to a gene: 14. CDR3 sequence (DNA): TGTGCCAGCAGCCCACAGGGGGCGCTTCCGGCGGGTCAGCCCCAGCATTTT. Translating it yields CASSPQGALPAGQPQHF.

In DNA form, the CDR3 reads TGTGCCTGGAGTCCGGACAGTTACAATGAGCAGTTCTTC. Translation gives CAWSPDSYNEQFF. This chain connects TRBV30 to TRBJ2-1; TRBD1 might be the D (6 bases). The CDR3 spans 13 residues. Germline V gene lookup returns CDR1 GTSNPN and CDR2 SVGIG (reference sequence). V was cut by 2 bases and J by 4 bases, with 9 bases left in between.

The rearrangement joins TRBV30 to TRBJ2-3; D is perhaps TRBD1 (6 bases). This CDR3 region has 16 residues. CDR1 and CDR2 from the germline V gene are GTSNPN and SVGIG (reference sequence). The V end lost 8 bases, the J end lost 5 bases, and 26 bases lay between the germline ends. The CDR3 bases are TGTGCCATGTTTGGGGGCCTTTGGTCAGGTGAAGATACGCAGTATTTT. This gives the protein CAMFGGLWSGEDTQYF.

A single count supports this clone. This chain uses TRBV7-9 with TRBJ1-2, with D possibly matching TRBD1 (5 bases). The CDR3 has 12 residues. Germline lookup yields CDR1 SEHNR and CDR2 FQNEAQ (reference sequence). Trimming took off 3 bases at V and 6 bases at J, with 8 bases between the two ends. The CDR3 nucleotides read TGTGCCAGCAGCTTCCTGACAGATGGCTACACCTTC. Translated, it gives CASSFLTDGYTF.

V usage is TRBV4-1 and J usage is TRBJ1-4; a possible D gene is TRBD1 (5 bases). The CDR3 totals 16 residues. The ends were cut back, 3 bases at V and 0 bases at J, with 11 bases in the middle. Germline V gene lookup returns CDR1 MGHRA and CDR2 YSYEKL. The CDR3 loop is CASSQAGIATNEKLFF. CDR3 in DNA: TGCGCCAGCAGCCAGGCAGGGATCGCAACTAATGAAAAACTGTTTTTT.

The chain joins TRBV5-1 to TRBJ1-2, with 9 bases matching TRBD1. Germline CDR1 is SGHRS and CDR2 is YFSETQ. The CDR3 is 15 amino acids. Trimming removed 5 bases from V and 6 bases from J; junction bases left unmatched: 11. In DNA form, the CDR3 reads TGCGCCAGCAGTCGCCTCACGGGACAGGGAGATGGCTACACCTTC. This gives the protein CASSRLTGQGDGYTF.

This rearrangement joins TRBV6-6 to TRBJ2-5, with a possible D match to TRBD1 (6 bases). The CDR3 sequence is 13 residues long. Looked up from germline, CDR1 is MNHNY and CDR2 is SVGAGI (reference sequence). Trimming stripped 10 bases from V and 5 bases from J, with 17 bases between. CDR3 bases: TGTGCCACCAGAGACAGGTGGTTTGAGACCCAGTACTTC. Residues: CATRDRWFETQYF.

Here the CDR3 reads CASSASTGITEAFF. The CDR3 nucleotides read TGTGCCAGCAGCGCATCGACAGGGATCACTGAAGCTTTCTTT. The V gene is TRBV7-8, the J gene TRBJ1-1; the match to TRBD1 covers 7 bases. The CDR3 is made up of 14 amino acids. Germline V gene data show CDR1 as SGHVS and CDR2 as FQNEAQ. Germline trimming cut 5 bases from V and 4 bases from J; bases unmatched to any gene: 7.

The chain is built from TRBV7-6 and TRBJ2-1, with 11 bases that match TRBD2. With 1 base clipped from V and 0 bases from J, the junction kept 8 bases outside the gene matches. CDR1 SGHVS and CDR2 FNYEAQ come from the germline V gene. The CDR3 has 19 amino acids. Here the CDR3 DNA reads TGTGCCAGCAGCTTAGTTCCTAGCGGGGGGCCGAGCTCCTACAATGAGCAGTTCTTC. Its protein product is CASSLVPSGGPSSYNEQFF.

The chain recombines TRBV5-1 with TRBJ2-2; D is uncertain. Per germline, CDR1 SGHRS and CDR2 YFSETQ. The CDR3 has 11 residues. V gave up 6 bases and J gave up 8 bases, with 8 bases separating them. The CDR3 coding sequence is TGCGCCAGCAAAGAGTGGGGGGAGCTGTTTTTT. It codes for CASKEWGELFF.

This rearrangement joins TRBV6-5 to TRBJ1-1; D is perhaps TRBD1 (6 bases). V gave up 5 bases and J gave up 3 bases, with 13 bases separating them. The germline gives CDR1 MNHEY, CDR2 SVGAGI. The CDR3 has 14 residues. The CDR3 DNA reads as TGTGCCAGCAGTGCGCTACAGGGAGACACTGAAGCTTTCTTT. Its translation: CASSALQGDTEAFF.

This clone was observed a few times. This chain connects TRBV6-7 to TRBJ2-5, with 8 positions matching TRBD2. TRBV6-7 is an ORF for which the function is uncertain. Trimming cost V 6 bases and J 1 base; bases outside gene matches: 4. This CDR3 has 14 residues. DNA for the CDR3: TGTGCCAGCAGCCCCACTAGCGGCCAAGAGACCCAGTACTTC. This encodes CASSPTSGQETQYF.

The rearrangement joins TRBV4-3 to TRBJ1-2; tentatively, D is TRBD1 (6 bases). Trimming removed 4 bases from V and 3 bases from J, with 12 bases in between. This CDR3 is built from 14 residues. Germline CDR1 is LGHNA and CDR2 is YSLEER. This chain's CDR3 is CASSRRGTDYGYTF. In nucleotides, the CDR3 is TGCGCCAGCAGCCGAAGGGGGACGGACTATGGCTACACCTTC.

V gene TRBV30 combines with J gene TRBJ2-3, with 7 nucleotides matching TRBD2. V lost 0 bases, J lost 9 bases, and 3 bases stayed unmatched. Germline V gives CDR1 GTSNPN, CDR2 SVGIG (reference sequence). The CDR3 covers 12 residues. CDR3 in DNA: TGTGCCTGGAGTGTTGGGGGGGGGACGCAGTATTTT. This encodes CAWSVGGGTQYF.

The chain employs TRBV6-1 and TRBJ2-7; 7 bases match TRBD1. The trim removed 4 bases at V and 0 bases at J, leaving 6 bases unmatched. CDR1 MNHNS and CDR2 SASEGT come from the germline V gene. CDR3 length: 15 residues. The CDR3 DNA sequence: TGTGCCAGCAGTGTAGGGGGCGCTAGCTCCTACGAGCAGTACTTC. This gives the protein CASSVGGASSYEQYF.

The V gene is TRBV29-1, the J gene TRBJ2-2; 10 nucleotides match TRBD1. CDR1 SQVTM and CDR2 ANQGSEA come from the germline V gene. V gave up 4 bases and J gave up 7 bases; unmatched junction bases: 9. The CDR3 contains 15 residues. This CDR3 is CSVGSGTGVDGELFF. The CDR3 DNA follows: TGCAGCGTTGGGTCCGGGACAGGGGTCGACGGGGAGCTGTTTTTT.

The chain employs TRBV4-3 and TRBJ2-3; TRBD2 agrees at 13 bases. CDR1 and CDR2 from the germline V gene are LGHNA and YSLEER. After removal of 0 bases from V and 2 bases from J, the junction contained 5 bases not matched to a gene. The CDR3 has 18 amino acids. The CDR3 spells CASSQDRGTSGNTDTQYF. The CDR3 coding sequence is TGCGCCAGCAGCCAAGATCGGGGGACTAGCGGGAACACAGATACGCAGTATTTT.